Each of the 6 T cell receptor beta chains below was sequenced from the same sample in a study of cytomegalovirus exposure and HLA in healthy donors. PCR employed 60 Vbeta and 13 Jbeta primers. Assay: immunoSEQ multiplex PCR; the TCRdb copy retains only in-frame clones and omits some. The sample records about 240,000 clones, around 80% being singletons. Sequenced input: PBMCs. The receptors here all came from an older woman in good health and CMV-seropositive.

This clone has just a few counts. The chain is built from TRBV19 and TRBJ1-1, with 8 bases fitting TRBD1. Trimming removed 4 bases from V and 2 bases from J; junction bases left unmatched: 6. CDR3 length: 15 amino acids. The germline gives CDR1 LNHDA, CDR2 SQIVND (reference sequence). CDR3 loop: CASSRHGQGNTEAFF. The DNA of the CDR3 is TGTGCCAGTAGTAGACACGGACAGGGAAACACTGAAGCTTTCTTT.

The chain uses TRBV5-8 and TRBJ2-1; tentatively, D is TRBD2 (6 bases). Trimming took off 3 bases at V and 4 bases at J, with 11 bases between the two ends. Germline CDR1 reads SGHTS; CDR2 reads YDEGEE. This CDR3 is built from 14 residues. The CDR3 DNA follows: TGTGCCAGCAGCTGGAGGGATTCATACAATGAGCAGTTCTTC. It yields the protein CASSWRDSYNEQFF.

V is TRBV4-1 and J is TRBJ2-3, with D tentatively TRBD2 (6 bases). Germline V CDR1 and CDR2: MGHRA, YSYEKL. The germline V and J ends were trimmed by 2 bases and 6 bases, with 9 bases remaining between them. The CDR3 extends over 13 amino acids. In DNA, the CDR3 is TGCGCCAGCAGCCAACCCCGGGGGGATACGCAGTATTTT. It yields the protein CASSQPRGDTQYF.

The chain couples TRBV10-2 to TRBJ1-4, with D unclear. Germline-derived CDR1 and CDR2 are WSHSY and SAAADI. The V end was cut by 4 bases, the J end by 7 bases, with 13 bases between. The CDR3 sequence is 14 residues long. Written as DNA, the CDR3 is TGCGCCAGCAGTGGTCACCTCAGGCGTGAAAAACTGTTTTTT. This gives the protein CASSGHLRREKLFF.

CDR3 protein: CASRPIAGDEQYF. CDR3 DNA: TGTGCCAGCCGCCCCATAGCGGGAGACGAGCAGTACTTC. The genes are TRBV2 and TRBJ2-7, with 9 bases fitting TRBD2. This CDR3 spans 13 amino acids. V trimming: 8 bases; J trimming: 5 bases; junction bases outside the gene matches: 7. Germline CDR1 and CDR2: SNHLY and FYNNEI.

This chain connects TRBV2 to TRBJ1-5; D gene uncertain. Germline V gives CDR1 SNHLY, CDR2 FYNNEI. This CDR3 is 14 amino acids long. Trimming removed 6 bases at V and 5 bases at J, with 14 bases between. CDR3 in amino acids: CASRLDIKDQPQHF. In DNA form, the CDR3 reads TGTGCCAGCAGACTAGACATAAAGGATCAGCCCCAGCATTTT.